The 27 T cell receptor beta chains given below trace back to one sample, sequenced in a study of low-dose radiotherapy and immunotherapy resistance in tumors. Time point of the sample: after trial treatment. Regarding treatment: LDRT plus nivolumab, ipilimumab, low-dose cyclophosphamide and aspirin (RACIN trial). Priming of first-strand cDNA relied on TRAV- and TRBV-specific primers (covering alpha and beta chains). Amplification, which lasted roughly 22 PCR cycles, used a constant-region primer and V-primer adapter to amplify TCRs. TCRdb re-analysed the reads in MiXCR, keeping a single row per CDR3 protein. The repertoire holds 100,000 or so distinct CDR3 sequences, with less than 25% as singletons. The sequencing here drew on PBMCs, taken after low-dose radiotherapy plus immunotherapy. The source is a male donor with prostate cancer.

This clonotype was observed a handful of times. The chain employs TRBV5-4 and TRBJ2-5; 16 bases agree with TRBD2. The CDR3 runs 18 residues. The trim removed 5 bases at V and 2 bases at J, leaving 9 bases unmatched. Per germline, CDR1 SGHNT and CDR2 YYREEE (reference sequence). CDR3 bases: TGTGCCAGCAGTTTTGCCGGGACTAGCGGGGGGGAGCAAGAGACCCAGTACTTC. It yields the protein CASSFAGTSGGEQETQYF.

This clonotype showed up just a few times. The chain couples TRBV11-3 to TRBJ2-3; no reliable D call. V gave up 4 bases and J gave up 4 bases, with 6 bases separating them. The CDR3 has 12 amino acids. Germline V gene data show CDR1 as SGHNT and CDR2 as YENEEA. The CDR3 DNA reads as TGTGCCAGCAGCTCCGAACCAGATACGCAGTATTTT. This encodes CASSSEPDTQYF.

This clonotype was found many times. The CDR3 nucleotides read TGCAGTGCTCTACAACGAGGCACCGGGACTAGCGGGTCCCGTGGGCAGTACTTC. Its protein product is CSALQRGTGTSGSRGQYF. This rearrangement joins TRBV20-1 to TRBJ2-7, with 12 bases fitting TRBD2. The CDR3 runs to 18 residues. Germline CDR1 DFQATT, CDR2 SNEGSKA (reference sequence). V shed 5 bases, J shed 9 bases, and the junction held 23 bases outside the gene matches.

This clonotype was seen only a few times. The chain links TRBV5-1 to TRBJ1-1, with no clear D. The germline V and J ends were trimmed by 4 bases and 7 bases, with 20 bases remaining between them. This CDR3 has 15 amino acids. CDR1 is SGHRS, CDR2 YFSETQ, per germline. The CDR3 loop reads CASSGEADGQYEAFF. The CDR3 DNA is TGCGCCAGCAGCGGGGAGGCCGACGGGCAATATGAAGCTTTCTTT.

This clonotype has ten or more counts. V is TRBV5-1 and J is TRBJ1-2; possibly TRBD1 for D (5 bases). The CDR3 runs 15 residues. The ends were cut back, 4 bases at V and 4 bases at J, with 17 bases in the middle. Germline-derived CDR1 and CDR2 are SGHRS and YFSETQ. The CDR3 here is CASSQGRTPGYGYTF. CDR3 coding DNA: TGCGCCAGCAGCCAGGGACGGACTCCAGGCTATGGCTACACCTTC.

Many counts were recorded for this clonotype. This sequence joins TRBV20-1 and TRBJ1-6; weak D call: TRBD1 (5 bases). The germline V gene encodes CDR1 DFQATT and CDR2 SNEGSKA (reference sequence). The CDR3 contains 14 residues. Deletions cut 5 bases from V and 1 base from J, with 9 bases between. CDR3 sequence (DNA): TGCAGTGCTTCCCGGGGGTCCTATAATTCACCCCTCCACTTT. Protein: CSASRGSYNSPLHF.

This clonotype was counted many times. The chain joins TRBV6-5 to TRBJ2-7; 9 bases match TRBD2. The CDR3 sequence is 15 residues long. V was clipped by 6 bases and J by 1 base; unmatched bases: 7. Germline-derived CDR1 and CDR2 are MNHEY and SVGAGI. The CDR3 sequence: CASRPGLASSYEQYF. The CDR3 coding sequence is TGTGCCAGCAGACCCGGACTAGCGTCGTCCTACGAGCAGTACTTC.

This clonotype has at least ten counts. The chain recombines TRBV6-1 with TRBJ2-3; 7 positions agree with TRBD2. The germline V gene has CDR1 MNHNS and CDR2 SASEGT. The CDR3 contains 14 residues. With V trimmed by 6 bases and J by 1 base, 4 bases remained unmatched. As DNA, the CDR3 is TGTGCCAGCAGCGGACGGGGGGGCACAGATACGCAGTATTTT. As protein: CASSGRGGTDTQYF.

This clonotype occurred many times. The rearrangement joins TRBV20-1 to TRBJ2-3; 12 bases align to TRBD2. This CDR3 contains 15 residues. Germline lookup yields CDR1 DFQATT and CDR2 SNEGSKA (reference sequence). With V trimmed by 5 bases and J by 4 bases, 7 bases remained unmatched. This chain's CDR3 is CSAEPTSGGSDTQYF. CDR3 nucleotide sequence: TGCAGTGCTGAGCCGACTAGCGGGGGATCAGATACGCAGTATTTT.

The table lists this clonotype with many counts. The gene calls are TRBV4-1 and TRBJ2-7, with D possibly matching TRBD2 (5 bases). The length of the CDR3 is 14 residues. V lost 5 bases and J 0 bases, leaving 11 bases between the germline ends. The germline V gene encodes CDR1 MGHRA and CDR2 YSYEKL. CDR3 bases: TGCGCCAGCAGCGGCCGCGGGCTCTCCTACGAGCAGTACTTC. Residues: CASSGRGLSYEQYF.

This clonotype was detected many times. This rearrangement joins TRBV12-3 or TRBV12-4 to TRBJ2-1, with D tentatively TRBD1 (6 bases). With 4 bases removed from V and 0 bases from J, the gap between germline ends came to 7 bases. The CDR3 contains 14 residues. The CDR3 coding sequence is TGTGCCAGCAGTTCAGGGGTCTCCTACAATGAGCAGTTCTTC. Translation: CASSSGVSYNEQFF.

The sample holds many counts of this clonotype. The chain combines TRBV2 with TRBJ2-1, with 7 bases aligning to TRBD2. V dropped 10 bases and J dropped 8; count of bases not matched to a gene: 17. The germline CDR1 and CDR2 sequences are SNHLY and FYNNEI. This CDR3 is built from 15 residues. CDR3 coding DNA: TGTGCCACACCGGTGGGGGGGGGAACTGAGGATGAGCAGTTCTTC. Translated, it gives CATPVGGGTEDEQFF.

The V and J genes are TRBV9 and TRBJ1-6; no clear D gene. V was shortened by 0 bases and J by 8 bases, with 12 bases between the two germline ends. The CDR3 length is 15 residues. Germline V lookup: CDR1 SGDLS, CDR2 YYNGEE. CDR3 residues: CASSVVAGPDSPLHF. The CDR3, as DNA: TGTGCCAGCAGCGTAGTAGCCGGGCCCGATTCACCCCTCCACTTT.

To note about this clonotype: This is likely an artifact of a read error, given a far larger clone one base away. The chain carries TRBV6-1 and TRBJ2-1; D possibly corresponds to TRBD1 (6 bases). The germline V gene has CDR1 MNHNS and CDR2 SASEGT. The CDR3 has 12 residues. With 6 bases removed from V and 10 bases from J, the gap between germline ends came to 13 bases. As DNA, the CDR3 is TGTGCCAGCAGGGACAGACACTACGAGCAGTTCTTC. Translating gives CASRDRHYEQFF.

This clonotype occurred many times. The chain is built from TRBV5-1 and TRBJ2-2; TRBD1 matches at 9 bases. Germline values: CDR1 SGHRS, CDR2 YFSETQ. The length of the CDR3 is 19 residues. V shed 0 bases, J shed 0 bases, and the junction held 9 bases outside the gene matches. CDR3 protein: CASSLVGTGTSTNTGELFF. Written as DNA, the CDR3 is TGCGCCAGCAGCTTGGTTGGGACAGGGACCTCAACGAACACCGGGGAGCTGTTTTTT.

In this sample, this clonotype turned up many times. The chain couples TRBV29-1 to TRBJ2-3; no clear D. V was pared by 7 bases and J by 1 base, with 12 bases between. Germline V gene sequence: CDR1 SQVTM, CDR2 ANQGSEA. The length of the CDR3 is 13 residues. In DNA form, the CDR3 reads TGCAGCGGGACGGCACAAGGCACAGATACGCAGTATTTT. Protein sequence: CSGTAQGTDTQYF.

The J gene is TRBJ2-5, the V gene TRBV19, with 7 bases identical to TRBD1. The CDR3 spans 14 residues. The V segment lost 6 bases and the J segment 5 bases; nucleotides outside the gene matches: 9. Germline V gene data show CDR1 as LNHDA and CDR2 as SQIVND (reference sequence). The CDR3 spells CASSLTGERETQYF. The CDR3 DNA follows: TGTGCCAGTAGCCTTACAGGGGAGCGGGAGACCCAGTACTTC. The full variable domain, with the rest looked up from reference TRBV19 and TRBJ2-5, is DGGITQSPKYLFRKEGQNVTLSCEQNLNHDAMYWYRQDPGQGLRLIYYSQIVNDFQKGDIAEGYSVSREKKESFPLTVTSAQKNPTAFYLCASSLTGERETQYFGPGTRLLVL.

This clonotype was recorded at least ten times. The V gene is TRBV4-1, the J gene TRBJ2-7, with D unresolved. The CDR3 is made up of 12 amino acids. V was trimmed by 7 bases and J by 1 base, leaving 8 bases between them. Germline loops: CDR1 MGHRA, CDR2 YSYEKL. The CDR3 sequence is CASKSESYEQYF. The CDR3 DNA follows: TGCGCCAGCAAGTCGGAGTCCTACGAGCAGTACTTC.

This clonotype is categorized as medium-sized. The chain combines TRBV6-5 with TRBJ1-5; a possible D gene is TRBD1 (6 bases). Germline loops: CDR1 MNHEY, CDR2 SVGAGI. The CDR3 sequence is 13 residues long. Trimming shortened V by 4 bases and J by 4 bases, and 8 bases separated the two germline ends. As DNA, the CDR3 is TGTGCCAGCAGTTCCGGACAGAATCAGCCCCAGCATTTT. Its translation is CASSSGQNQPQHF.

As to this clonotype: This likely came from a read error, as a far larger clone is one base away. The chain uses TRBV21-1 and TRBJ2-1; TRBD2 reflects the table's D call only, with no check against the DNA. TRBV21-1 is a known pseudogene. The CDR3 covers 16 residues. CDR3 sequence reads: CASSKEGGPSSYEQFF. In DNA, the CDR3 is TGTGCCAGCAGCAAAGAGGGAGGGCCTAGCTCCTACGAGCAGTTCTTC.

This clonotype came up many times. The J gene is TRBJ1-1, the V gene TRBV27; 9 bases line up with TRBD1. The CDR3 loop spans 18 amino acids. CDR1 is MNHEY and CDR2 is SMNVEV in the germline V gene (reference sequence). V lost 2 bases to trimming and J lost 0 bases; unmatched junction nucleotides: 10. CDR3: CASSLTRDRVGMNTEAFF. CDR3 in DNA: TGTGCCAGCAGTTTAACAAGGGACAGGGTGGGGATGAACACTGAAGCTTTCTTT.

This clonotype has a count of ten or more. This chain connects TRBV21-1 to TRBJ2-3; the table calls TRBD1, which could not be checked here. TRBV21-1 is a pseudogene segment. There are 17 residues in the CDR3. This CDR3 reads CASSKVVEGSSTDTQYF. The CDR3 DNA reads as TGTGCCAGCAGCAAAGTTGTTGAGGGGTCTAGCACAGATACGCAGTATTTT.

This clonotype appeared many times. The rearrangement joins TRBV5-1 to TRBJ2-5, with D possibly being TRBD1 (5 bases). Trimming left V 4 bases short and J 0 bases short, with 10 bases between. The CDR3 consists of 14 residues. Germline V gene lookup returns CDR1 SGHRS and CDR2 YFSETQ. CDR3 region: CASSQTGYQETQYF. DNA of the CDR3: TGCGCCAGCAGCCAAACAGGTTACCAAGAGACCCAGTACTTC.

This clonotype has ten or more counts. The chain joins TRBV3-1 to TRBJ1-5; D perhaps matches TRBD1 (6 bases). Germline CDR1 LGHDT, CDR2 YNNKEL (reference sequence). Trimming cost V 1 base and J 4 bases, with 8 bases left between them. The CDR3 extends over 14 amino acids. The CDR3 loop is CASSQAQGNQPQHF. The CDR3 DNA reads TGTGCCAGCAGCCAAGCGCAGGGGAATCAGCCCCAGCATTTT.

With respect to this clonotype: A far larger clone is one nucleotide away, so this likely arose from a read error. This chain uses TRBV10-3 with TRBJ2-1, with unresolved D. The CDR3 totals 16 residues. V was trimmed by 3 bases and J by 2 bases, leaving 14 bases between them. CDR1 ENHRY and CDR2 SYGVKD come from the germline V gene. The CDR3: CAISESAAETYNEQFF. In DNA, the CDR3 is TGTGCCATCAGTGAAAGCGCGGCAGAGACCTACAATGAGCAGTTCTTC.

This clonotype was found many times. V gene TRBV7-8 combines with J gene TRBJ2-7; D is ambiguous. The CDR3 covers 12 residues. Trimming pared 1 base from V and 5 bases from J, leaving 6 bases between. Germline values: CDR1 SGHVS, CDR2 FQNEAQ. The CDR3 DNA sequence: TGTGCCAGCAGCTTAGGAATTGACGAGCAGTACTTC. Translated: CASSLGIDEQYF.

This clonotype was seen ten or more times. The rearrangement links TRBV4-1 to TRBJ1-1, with D tentatively TRBD1 (6 bases). The V and J ends lost 3 bases and 1 base respectively, with 9 bases between them. CDR1 and CDR2 from the germline V gene are MGHRA and YSYEKL. This CDR3 region has 14 residues. The CDR3 reads CASSQEQGNTEAFF. The CDR3 bases are TGCGCCAGCAGCCAGGAACAGGGGAACACTGAAGCTTTCTTT.